Sequencing of this TCR beta chain was carried out in a study of blood T cell repertoires in COVID-19. For the study at large: The origin of the acute and convalescent COVID-19 samples was the United States, Italy and Spain.

The protocol was immunoSEQ multiplex PCR, while the TCRdb copy is restricted to in-frame clones and leaves out a portion. The data hold over 100,000 clones, with 80% to 90% observed a single time. There are 15 residues in the CDR3. V lost 5 bases to trimming and J lost 8 bases, with 21 bases between them. Germline CDR1 reads LNHDA; CDR2 reads SQIVND (reference sequence). The chain is built from TRBV19 and TRBJ1-1, with D possibly being TRBD1 (6 bases). Specimen: peripheral blood. The source of this sequence is a human donor in a cohort sampled during active COVID-19. The CDR3 region is CASSPSGTWSGEAFF. The CDR3 nucleotides are TGTGCCAGTAGTCCTTCCGGGACATGGTCGGGAGAAGCTTTCTTT.